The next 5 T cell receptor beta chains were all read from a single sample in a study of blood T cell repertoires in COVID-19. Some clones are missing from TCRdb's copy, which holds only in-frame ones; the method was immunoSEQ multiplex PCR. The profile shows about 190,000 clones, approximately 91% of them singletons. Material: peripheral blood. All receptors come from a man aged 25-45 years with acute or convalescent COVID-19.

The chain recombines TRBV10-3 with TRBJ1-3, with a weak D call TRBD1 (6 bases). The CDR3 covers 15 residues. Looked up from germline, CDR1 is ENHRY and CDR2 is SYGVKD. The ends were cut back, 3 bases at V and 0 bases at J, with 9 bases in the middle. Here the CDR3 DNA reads TGTGCCATCAGTGACAGGGGAAACTCTGGAAACACCATATATTTT. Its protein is CAISDRGNSGNTIYF.

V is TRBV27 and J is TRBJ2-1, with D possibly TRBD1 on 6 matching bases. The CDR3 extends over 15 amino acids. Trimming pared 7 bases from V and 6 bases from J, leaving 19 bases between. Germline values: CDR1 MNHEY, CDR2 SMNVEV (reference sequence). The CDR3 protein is CASTGTGTKFNEQFF. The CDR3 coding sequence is TGTGCCAGCACTGGGACGGGGACAAAATTCAATGAGCAGTTCTTC.

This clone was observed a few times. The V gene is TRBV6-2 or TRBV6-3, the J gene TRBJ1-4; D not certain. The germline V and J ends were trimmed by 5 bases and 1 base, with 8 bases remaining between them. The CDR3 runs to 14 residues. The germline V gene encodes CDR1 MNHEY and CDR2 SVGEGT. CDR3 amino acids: CASSGGRTNEKLFF. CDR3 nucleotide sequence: TGTGCCAGCAGTGGAGGACGAACTAATGAAAAACTGTTTTTT.

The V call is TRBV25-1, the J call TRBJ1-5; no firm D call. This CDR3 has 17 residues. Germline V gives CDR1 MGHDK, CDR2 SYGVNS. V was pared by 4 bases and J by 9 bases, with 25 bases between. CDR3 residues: CASSVLQPEGTVGPQHF. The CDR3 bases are TGTGCCAGCAGTGTATTACAGCCGGAGGGCACTGTGGGGCCCCAGCATTTT.

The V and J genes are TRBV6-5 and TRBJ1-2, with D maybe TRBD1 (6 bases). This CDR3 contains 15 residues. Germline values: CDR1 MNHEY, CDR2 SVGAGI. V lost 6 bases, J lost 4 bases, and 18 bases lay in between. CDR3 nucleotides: TGTGCCAGCAGGGCCCAAACAGGGTTCGGCTATGGCTACACCTTC. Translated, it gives CASRAQTGFGYGYTF.